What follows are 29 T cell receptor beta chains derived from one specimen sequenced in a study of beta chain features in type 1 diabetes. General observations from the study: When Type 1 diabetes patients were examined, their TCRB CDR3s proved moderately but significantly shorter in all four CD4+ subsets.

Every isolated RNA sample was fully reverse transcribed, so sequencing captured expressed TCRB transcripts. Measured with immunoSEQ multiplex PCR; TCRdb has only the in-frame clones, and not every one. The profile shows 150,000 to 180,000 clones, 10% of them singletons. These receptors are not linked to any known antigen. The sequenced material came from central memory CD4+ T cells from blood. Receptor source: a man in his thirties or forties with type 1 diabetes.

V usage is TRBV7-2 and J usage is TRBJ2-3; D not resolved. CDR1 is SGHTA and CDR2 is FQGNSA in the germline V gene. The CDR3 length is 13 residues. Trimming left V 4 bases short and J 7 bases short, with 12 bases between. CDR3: CASSSSSSNTQYF. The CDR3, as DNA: TGTGCCAGCAGCTCCTCCTCTAGTAATACGCAGTATTTT.

The CDR3 sequence: CAWSHSTGELFF. The DNA for the CDR3 is TGTGCCTGGAGTCACAGCACCGGGGAGCTGTTTTTT. The J gene is TRBJ2-2, the V gene TRBV30; D call uncertain. The CDR3 runs to 12 residues. Germline lookup yields CDR1 GTSNPN and CDR2 SVGIG (reference sequence). V was shortened by 2 bases and J by 4 bases, with 5 bases between the two germline ends.

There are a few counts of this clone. For the CDR3, the DNA is TGTGCCAGCAGCACAGGGTACGAGCAGTACTTC. It encodes CASSTGYEQYF. This chain links TRBV11-1 with TRBJ2-5; tentatively, D is TRBD1 (6 bases). Near its end, the DNA agrees better with TRBJ2-7, so the J call may be wrong. This CDR3 comprises 11 residues. Germline loops: CDR1 SGHAT, CDR2 FQDESV (reference sequence).

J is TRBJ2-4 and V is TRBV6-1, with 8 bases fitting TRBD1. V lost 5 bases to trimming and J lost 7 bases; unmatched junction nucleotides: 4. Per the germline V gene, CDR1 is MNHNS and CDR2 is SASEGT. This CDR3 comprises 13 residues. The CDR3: CASSSGDRNIQYF. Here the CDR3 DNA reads TGTGCCAGCAGTTCCGGGGACAGGAACATTCAGTACTTC.

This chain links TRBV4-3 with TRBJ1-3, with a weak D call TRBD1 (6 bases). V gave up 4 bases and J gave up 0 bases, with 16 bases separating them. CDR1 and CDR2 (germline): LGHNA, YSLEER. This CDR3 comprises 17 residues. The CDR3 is CASSRTAGASSGNTIYF. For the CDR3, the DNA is TGCGCCAGCAGCCGGACTGCAGGGGCTAGCTCTGGAAACACCATATATTTT.

This chain's CDR3 is CASSLFPAATEQYF. The CDR3 nucleotides read TGTGCCAGCAGCTTATTTCCAGCGGCCACCGAGCAGTACTTC. The chain recombines TRBV7-8 with TRBJ2-7; weak D call: TRBD2 (5 bases). CDR3 length equals 14 residues. V lost 2 bases to trimming and J lost 6 bases, with 14 bases between them. Germline CDR1 SGHVS, CDR2 FQNEAQ.

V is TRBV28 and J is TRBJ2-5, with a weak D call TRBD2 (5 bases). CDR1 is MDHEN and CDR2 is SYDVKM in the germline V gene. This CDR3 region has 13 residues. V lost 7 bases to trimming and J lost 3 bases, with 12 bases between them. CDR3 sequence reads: CASNRGGKETQYF. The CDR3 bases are TGTGCCAGCAACCGTGGAGGTAAAGAGACCCAGTACTTC.

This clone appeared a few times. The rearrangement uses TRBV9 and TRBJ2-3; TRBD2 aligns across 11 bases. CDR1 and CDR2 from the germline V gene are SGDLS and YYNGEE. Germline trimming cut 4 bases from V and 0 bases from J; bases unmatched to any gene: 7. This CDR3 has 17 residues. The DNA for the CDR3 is TGTGCCAGCAGCACCCGGACTAGCGGGCTTAGCACAGATACGCAGTATTTT. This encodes CASSTRTSGLSTDTQYF. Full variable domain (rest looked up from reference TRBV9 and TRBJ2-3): DSGVTQTPKHLITATGQRVTLRCSPRSGDLSVYWYQQSLDQGLQFLIQYYNGEERAKGNILERFSAQQFPDLHSELNLSSLELGDSALYFCASSTRTSGLSTDTQYFGPGTRLTVL.

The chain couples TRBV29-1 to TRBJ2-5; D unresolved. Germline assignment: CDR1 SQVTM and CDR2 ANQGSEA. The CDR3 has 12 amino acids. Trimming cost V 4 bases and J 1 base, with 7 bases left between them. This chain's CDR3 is CSVGATQETQYF. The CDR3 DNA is TGCAGCGTTGGGGCTACCCAAGAGACCCAGTACTTC.

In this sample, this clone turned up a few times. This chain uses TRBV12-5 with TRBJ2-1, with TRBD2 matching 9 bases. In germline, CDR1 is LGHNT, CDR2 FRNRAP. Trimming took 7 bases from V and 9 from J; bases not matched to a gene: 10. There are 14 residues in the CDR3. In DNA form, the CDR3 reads TGTGCTAGTGCATCTCACGGGACTAGCCGTGAGCAGTTCTTC. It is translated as CASASHGTSREQFF. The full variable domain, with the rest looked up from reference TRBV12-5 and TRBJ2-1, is DARVTQTPRHKVTEMGQEVTMRCQPILGHNTVFWYRQTMMQGLELLAYFRNRAPLDDSGMPKDRFSAEMPDATLATLKIQPSEPRDSAVYFCASASHGTSREQFFGPGTRLTVL.

CDR3 protein: CATSRASTAVEQYF. In DNA, the CDR3 is TGTGCCACCAGCAGAGCCTCTACAGCGGTCGAGCAGTACTTC. The chain carries TRBV15 and TRBJ2-7, with D perhaps TRBD2 (5 bases). V lost 1 base and J lost 6, with 13 bases in between. Germline lookup yields CDR1 LNHNV and CDR2 YYDKDF (reference sequence). This CDR3 has 14 residues.

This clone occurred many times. CDR3 coding DNA: TGTGCCAGCAGCTTAGGGGGGGGCTATGGCTACACCTTC. Its translation is CASSLGGGYGYTF. The rearrangement joins TRBV7-9 to TRBJ1-2; D possibly corresponds to TRBD1 (5 bases). This CDR3 is built from 13 residues. Looked up from germline, CDR1 is SEHNR and CDR2 is FQNEAQ (reference sequence). With 1 base removed from V and 4 bases from J, the gap between germline ends came to 7 bases. Based on the CDR3 plus reference TRBV7-9 and TRBJ1-2, the full variable domain is DTGVSQNPRHKITKRGQNVTFRCDPISEHNRLYWYRQTLGQGPEFLTYFQNEAQLEKSRLLSDRFSAERPKGSFSTLEIQRTEQGDSAMYLCASSLGGGYGYTFGSGTRLTVV.

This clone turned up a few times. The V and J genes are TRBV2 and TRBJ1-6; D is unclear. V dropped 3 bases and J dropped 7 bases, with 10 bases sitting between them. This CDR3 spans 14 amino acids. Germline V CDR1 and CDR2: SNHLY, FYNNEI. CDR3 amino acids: CASSDRRENSPLHF. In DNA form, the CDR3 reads TGTGCCAGCAGTGACAGGCGGGAGAATTCACCCCTCCACTTT.

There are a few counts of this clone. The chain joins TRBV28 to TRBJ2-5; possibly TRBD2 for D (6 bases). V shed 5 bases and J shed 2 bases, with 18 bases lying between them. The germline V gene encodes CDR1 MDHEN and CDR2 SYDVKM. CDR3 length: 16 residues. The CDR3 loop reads CASSLSEGAGQETQYF. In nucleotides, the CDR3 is TGTGCCAGCAGTCTTTCGGAGGGCGCGGGTCAAGAGACCCAGTACTTC.

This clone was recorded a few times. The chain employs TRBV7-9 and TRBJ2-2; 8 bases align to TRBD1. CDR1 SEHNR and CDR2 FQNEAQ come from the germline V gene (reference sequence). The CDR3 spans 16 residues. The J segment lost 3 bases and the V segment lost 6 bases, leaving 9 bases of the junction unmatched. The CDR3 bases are TGTGCCAGCAGATTTCCGGACAGGGAGGACACCGGGGAGCTGTTTTTT. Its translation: CASRFPDREDTGELFF.

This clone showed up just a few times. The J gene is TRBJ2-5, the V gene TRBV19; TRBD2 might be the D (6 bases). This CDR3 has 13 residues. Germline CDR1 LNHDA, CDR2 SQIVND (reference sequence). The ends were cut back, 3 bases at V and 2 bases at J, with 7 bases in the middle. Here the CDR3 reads CASSIREQETQYF. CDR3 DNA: TGTGCCAGTAGTATCCGGGAGCAAGAGACCCAGTACTTC.

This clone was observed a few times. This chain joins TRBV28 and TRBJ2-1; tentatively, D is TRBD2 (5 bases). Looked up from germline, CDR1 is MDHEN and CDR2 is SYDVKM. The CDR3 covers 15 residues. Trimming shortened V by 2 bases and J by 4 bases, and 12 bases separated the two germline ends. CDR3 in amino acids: CASSLTWEQYNEQFF. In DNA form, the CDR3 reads TGTGCCAGCAGTTTAACCTGGGAGCAATACAATGAGCAGTTCTTC.

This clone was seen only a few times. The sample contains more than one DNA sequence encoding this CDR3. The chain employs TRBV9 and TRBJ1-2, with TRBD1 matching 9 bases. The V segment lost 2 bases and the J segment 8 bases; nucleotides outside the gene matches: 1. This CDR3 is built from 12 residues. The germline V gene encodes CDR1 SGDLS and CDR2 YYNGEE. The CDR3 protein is CASSVDRGGYTF. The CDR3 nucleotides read TGTGCCAGCAGCGTGGACAGGGGCGGCTACACCTTC.

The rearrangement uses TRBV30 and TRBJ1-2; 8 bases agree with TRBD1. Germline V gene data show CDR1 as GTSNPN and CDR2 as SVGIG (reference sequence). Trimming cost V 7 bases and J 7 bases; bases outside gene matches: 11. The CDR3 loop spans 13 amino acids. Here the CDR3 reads CASRQGPVRGYTF. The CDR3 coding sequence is TGTGCCTCTAGACAGGGGCCAGTGCGTGGCTACACCTTC.

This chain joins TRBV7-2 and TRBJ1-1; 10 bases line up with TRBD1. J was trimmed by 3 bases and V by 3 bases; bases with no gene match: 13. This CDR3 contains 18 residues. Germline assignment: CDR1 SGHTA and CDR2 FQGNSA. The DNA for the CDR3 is TGTGCCAGCAGCTTTAGTATTGTGGGGACAGGGGATGACACTGAAGCTTTCTTT. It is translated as CASSFSIVGTGDDTEAFF.

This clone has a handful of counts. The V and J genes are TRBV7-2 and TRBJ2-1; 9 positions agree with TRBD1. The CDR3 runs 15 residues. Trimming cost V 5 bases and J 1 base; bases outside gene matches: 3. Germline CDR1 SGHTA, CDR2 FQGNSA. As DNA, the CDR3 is TGTGCCAGCAGCATGGGACAGGGTTCCTACAATGAGCAGTTCTTC. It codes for CASSMGQGSYNEQFF. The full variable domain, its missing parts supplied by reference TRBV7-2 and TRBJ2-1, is GAGVSQSPSNKVTEKGKDVELRCDPISGHTALYWYRQSLGQGLEFLIYFQGNSAPDKSGLPSDRFSAERTGGSVSTLTIQRTQQEDSAVYLCASSMGQGSYNEQFFGPGTRLTVL.

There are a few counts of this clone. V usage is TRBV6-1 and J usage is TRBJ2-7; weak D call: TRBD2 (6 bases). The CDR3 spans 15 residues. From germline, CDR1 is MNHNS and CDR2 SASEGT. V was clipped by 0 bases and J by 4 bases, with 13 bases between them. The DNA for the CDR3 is TGTGCCAGCAGTGAAGCTTGGAGGGACTCGTACGAGCAGTACTTC. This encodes CASSEAWRDSYEQYF.

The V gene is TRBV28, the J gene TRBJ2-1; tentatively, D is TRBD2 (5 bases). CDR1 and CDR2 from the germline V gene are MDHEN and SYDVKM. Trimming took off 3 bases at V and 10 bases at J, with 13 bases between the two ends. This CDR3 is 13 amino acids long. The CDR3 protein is CASSFQLVGEQFF. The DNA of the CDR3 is TGTGCCAGCAGTTTTCAACTAGTAGGCGAGCAGTTCTTC.

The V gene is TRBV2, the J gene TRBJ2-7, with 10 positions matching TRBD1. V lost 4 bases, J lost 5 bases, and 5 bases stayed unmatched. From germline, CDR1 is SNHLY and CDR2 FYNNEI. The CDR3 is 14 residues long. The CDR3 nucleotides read TGTGCCAGCAGTGTTGAGACAGGGGGCGACGAGCAGTACTTC. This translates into CASSVETGGDEQYF.

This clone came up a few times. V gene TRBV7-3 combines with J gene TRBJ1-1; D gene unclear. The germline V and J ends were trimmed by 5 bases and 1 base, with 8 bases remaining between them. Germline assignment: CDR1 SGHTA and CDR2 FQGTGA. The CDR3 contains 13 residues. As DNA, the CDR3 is TGTGCCAGCAGCAACCAAGCGAACACTGAAGCTTTCTTT. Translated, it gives CASSNQANTEAFF.

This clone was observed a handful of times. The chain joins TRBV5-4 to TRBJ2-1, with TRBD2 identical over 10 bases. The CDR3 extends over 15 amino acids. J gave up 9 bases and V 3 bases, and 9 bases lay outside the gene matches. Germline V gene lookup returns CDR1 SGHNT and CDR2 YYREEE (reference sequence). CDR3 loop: CASSSGTSVLREQFF. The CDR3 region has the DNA TGTGCCAGCAGCTCCGGGACTAGCGTGTTGCGTGAGCAGTTCTTC.

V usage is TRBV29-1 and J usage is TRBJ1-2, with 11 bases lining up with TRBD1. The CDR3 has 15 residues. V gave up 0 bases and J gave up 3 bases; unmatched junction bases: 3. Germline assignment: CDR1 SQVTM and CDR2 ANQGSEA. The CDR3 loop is CSVEDWGQGDYGYTF. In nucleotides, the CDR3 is TGCAGCGTTGAAGATTGGGGACAGGGGGACTATGGCTACACCTTC.

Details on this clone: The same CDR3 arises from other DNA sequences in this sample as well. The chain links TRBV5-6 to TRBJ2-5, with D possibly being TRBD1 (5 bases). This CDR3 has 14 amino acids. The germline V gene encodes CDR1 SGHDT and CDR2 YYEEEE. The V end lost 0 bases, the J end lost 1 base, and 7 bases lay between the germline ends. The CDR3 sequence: CASSLGQIQETQYF. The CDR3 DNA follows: TGTGCCAGCAGCTTGGGACAGATCCAAGAGACCCAGTACTTC.

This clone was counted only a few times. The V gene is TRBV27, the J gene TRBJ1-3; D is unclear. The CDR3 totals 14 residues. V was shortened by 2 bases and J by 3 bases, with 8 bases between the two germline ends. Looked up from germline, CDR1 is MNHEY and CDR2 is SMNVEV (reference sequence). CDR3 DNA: TGTGCCAGCAGTTTAGACGGGAATGGAAACACCATATATTTT. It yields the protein CASSLDGNGNTIYF.